This TCR beta chain is drawn from a study of metastatic and nonmetastatic thyroid tumors. Study-level background: Peripheral blood and tumor or nodule samples from malignant and benign thyroid patients were compared.

Under the authors' procedure: Between-group CDR3 differences, defined by clinicopathological status, yielded a distant-metastasis classifier for papillary thyroid cancer. TCRdb reassembled clones from the PCR reads with MiXCR. It is TCRdb's table, rather than the study itself, that gives the V and J calls and clone size. This sample has 15,000 to 20,000 clones, with 25% found just once. Study outcomes and limitations: Benign nodules were reported to have significantly lower TCR beta diversity than malignant thyroid tumors, in blood and tumor.

This CDR3 contains 15 residues. In germline, CDR1 is MNHNS, CDR2 SASEGT. Trimming stripped 5 bases from V and 4 bases from J, with 15 bases between. Ahead of thyroid surgery, no patient had received treatment of any kind. This clone was seen a handful of times. Its cognate antigen is unknown. This TCR was sampled from a female donor with papillary thyroid cancer or a benign thyroid nodule (not recorded which). Some clones in this sample may be carry-over from other donors' samples. This chain joins TRBV6-1 and TRBJ2-1, with D possibly matching TRBD1 (6 bases). The sample was adjacent normal tissue. The CDR3 spells CASSNPGHNYNEQFF. The CDR3 nucleotides are TGTGCCAGCAGTAATCCGGGACACAATTACAATGAGCAGTTCTTC.